The 14 T cell receptor beta chains below were found in one sample sequenced in a study of T cell repertoires in aging, cancer and after chemotherapy. Amplification of TCR beta used genomic DNA extracted from peripheral blood. Multiplex touch-down PCR with TRB-A/B primers amplified rearranged V-D-J TRB sequences. TCRdb re-derived calls from the multiplex PCR reads in MiXCR, one entry per CDR3 protein. This sample has thousands of distinct CDR3 sequences; approximately 22% occur once, and the top ten carry around 8.5%. Material for sequencing was blood. The source of these receptors is a human donor with a blood cancer.

This clonotype is medium-sized (0.01 to 0.1%) by share. The chain employs TRBV19 and TRBJ2-1; D may be TRBD1 or TRBD2 (6 bases each). The V end lost 5 bases, the J end lost 9 bases, and 23 bases lay between the germline ends. Germline V lookup: CDR1 LNHDA, CDR2 SQIVND (reference sequence). CDR3 size: 16 residues. The CDR3 spells CASSSWSGTKGGEQFF. The CDR3 region has the DNA TGTGCCAGTAGTTCCTGGAGCGGCACAAAGGGGGGTGAGCAGTTCTTC.

This clonotype is labeled as medium-sized. V gene TRBV29-1 combines with J gene TRBJ1-1, with D maybe TRBD1 (6 bases). The CDR3 has 12 residues. CDR1 is SQVTM and CDR2 is ANQGSEA in the germline V gene. V was trimmed by 6 bases and J by 5 bases, leaving 13 bases between them. As DNA, the CDR3 is TGCAGCGTAGAACAGGGAAGGACTGAAGCTTTCTTT. This codes for CSVEQGRTEAFF.

By share of the sample, this clonotype is medium-sized. J is TRBJ1-6 and V is TRBV30, with 11 bases fitting TRBD1. V dropped 5 bases and J dropped 8; count of bases not matched to a gene: 5. The CDR3 is 14 amino acids. Germline assignment: CDR1 GTSNPN and CDR2 SVGIG (reference sequence). CDR3 nucleotides: TGTGCCTGGCAGCCGGGACAGGGGGATTCACCCCTCCACTTT. Amino acids: CAWQPGQGDSPLHF.

The chain is built from TRBV30 and TRBJ1-6; 8 nucleotides line up with TRBD1. Trimming removed 3 bases from V and 0 bases from J; junction bases left unmatched: 13. Germline V gives CDR1 GTSNPN, CDR2 SVGIG (reference sequence). This CDR3 has 19 amino acids. The CDR3 spells CAWRVNLGQGDSYNSPLHF. The CDR3 bases are TGTGCCTGGAGAGTAAACCTCGGACAGGGCGACTCCTATAATTCACCCCTCCACTTT.

By share, this clonotype ranks as medium-sized (0.01 to 0.1%). The V and J genes are TRBV6-6 and TRBJ2-7; D ambiguous. Germline V gene data show CDR1 as MNHNY and CDR2 as SVGAGI (reference sequence). Trimming shortened V by 2 bases and J by 5 bases, and 10 bases separated the two germline ends. The CDR3 runs to 13 residues. This CDR3 is CASSYRGKDEQYF. CDR3 nucleotides: TGTGCCAGCAGTTACCGAGGAAAGGACGAGCAGTACTTC.

The rearrangement joins TRBV18 to TRBJ2-5, with D hard to call. CDR3 length: 14 amino acids. Trimming removed 1 base at V and 4 bases at J, with 10 bases between. Per the germline V gene, CDR1 is KGHSH and CDR2 is LQKENI. The CDR3 nucleotides are TGTGCCAGCTCACCACGTGGGTTCCCAGAGACCCAGTACTTC. Protein product: CASSPRGFPETQYF.

This clonotype is termed medium-sized. The chain uses TRBV12-3 or TRBV12-4 and TRBJ1-2; D is ambiguous. The CDR3 contains 14 residues. V was shortened by 3 bases and J by 5 bases, with 13 bases between the two germline ends. The CDR3, as DNA: TGTGCCAGCAGTTTTAGCCACCTAGGATATGGCTACACCTTC. This encodes CASSFSHLGYGYTF.

There are a few counts of this clonotype. The rearrangement uses TRBV12-3 or TRBV12-4 and TRBJ1-5, with D uncertain. The CDR3 is 12 residues long. Trimming removed 2 bases from V and 3 bases from J, with 2 bases in between. The CDR3 region has the DNA TGTGCCAGCAGTTTATTCAATCAGCCCCAGCATTTT. Translating it yields CASSLFNQPQHF.

The V gene is TRBV28, the J gene TRBJ1-1; 7 bases agree with TRBD1. The CDR3 is made up of 12 amino acids. Germline V gene sequence: CDR1 MDHEN, CDR2 SYDVKM. J was trimmed by 4 bases and V by 9 bases; bases with no gene match: 5. The CDR3: CASLQGTTEAFF. CDR3 nucleotides: TGTGCCAGTTTACAGGGGACCACTGAAGCTTTCTTT. The whole variable domain, remainder taken from reference TRBV28 and TRBJ1-1, is DVKVTQSSRYLVKRTGEKVFLECVQDMDHENMFWYRQDPGLGLRLIYFSYDVKMKEKGDIPEGYSVSREKKERFSLILESASTNQTSMYLCASLQGTTEAFFGQGTRLTVV.

V and J are TRBV20-1 and TRBJ1-5; D not certain. V was trimmed by 1 base and J by 2 bases, leaving 6 bases between them. The CDR3 covers 13 residues. Germline V gene lookup returns CDR1 DFQATT and CDR2 SNEGSKA (reference sequence). As DNA, the CDR3 is TGCAGTGCTAGAGGAAACGGCAATCAGCCCCAGCATTTT. Amino acids: CSARGNGNQPQHF.

This clonotype is medium-sized by share. V and J are TRBV6-2 or TRBV6-3 and TRBJ2-7, with 8 positions matching TRBD2. The CDR3 covers 12 residues. Germline assignment: CDR1 MNHEY and CDR2 SVGEGT. The V segment lost 8 bases and the J segment 3 bases; nucleotides outside the gene matches: 3. The CDR3 nucleotides are TGTGCCAGCGAAAGCGGGAGCTACGAGCAGTACTTC. Translated: CASESGSYEQYF.

The chain uses TRBV7-2 and TRBJ2-2; D not certain. With 3 bases removed from V and 1 base from J, the gap between germline ends came to 6 bases. This CDR3 has 14 residues. Germline CDR1 and CDR2: SGHTA and FQGNSA. The CDR3 DNA is TGTGCCAGCAGCTTGGCAGGGAACACCGGGGAGCTGTTTTTT. It is translated as CASSLAGNTGELFF.

This clonotype is classed as medium-sized. The chain couples TRBV30 to TRBJ1-2; D unclear. The CDR3 contains 10 residues. V gave up 6 bases and J gave up 8 bases, with 10 bases separating them. From germline, CDR1 is GTSNPN and CDR2 SVGIG (reference sequence). For the CDR3, the DNA is TGTGCCTGCACAACCCCAGGCTACACCTTC. It is translated as CACTTPGYTF. Full variable domain (remainder filled in from reference TRBV30 and TRBJ1-2): SQTIHQWPATLVQPVGSPLSLECTVEGTSNPNLYWYRQAAGRGLQLLFYSVGIGQISSEVPQNLSASRPQDRQFILSSKKLLLSDSGFYLCACTTPGYTFGSGTRLTVV.

This clonotype is medium-sized. The CDR3 is CASSGQQYTEAFF. CDR3 DNA: TGTGCCAGTAGTGGGCAACAGTACACTGAAGCTTTCTTT. The rearrangement links TRBV19 to TRBJ1-1; D ambiguous. The CDR3 contains 13 residues. The germline V gene encodes CDR1 LNHDA and CDR2 SQIVND (reference sequence). V was shortened by 5 bases and J by 3 bases, with 10 bases between the two germline ends. Full variable domain (rest looked up from reference TRBV19 and TRBJ1-1): DGGITQSPKYLFRKEGQNVTLSCEQNLNHDAMYWYRQDPGQGLRLIYYSQIVNDFQKGDIAEGYSVSREKKESFPLTVTSAQKNPTAFYLCASSGQQYTEAFFGQGTRLTVV.